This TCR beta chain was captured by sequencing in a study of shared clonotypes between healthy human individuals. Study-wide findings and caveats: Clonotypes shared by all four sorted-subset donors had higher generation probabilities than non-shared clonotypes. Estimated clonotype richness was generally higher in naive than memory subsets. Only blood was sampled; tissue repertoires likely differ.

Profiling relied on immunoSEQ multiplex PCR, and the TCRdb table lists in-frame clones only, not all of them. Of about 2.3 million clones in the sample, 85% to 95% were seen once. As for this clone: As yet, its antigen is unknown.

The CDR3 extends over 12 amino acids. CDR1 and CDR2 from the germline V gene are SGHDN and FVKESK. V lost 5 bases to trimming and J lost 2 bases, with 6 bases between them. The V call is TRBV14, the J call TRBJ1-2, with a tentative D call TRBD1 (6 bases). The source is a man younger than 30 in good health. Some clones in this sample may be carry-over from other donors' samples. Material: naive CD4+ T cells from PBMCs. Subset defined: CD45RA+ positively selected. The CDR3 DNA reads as TGTGCCAGCAGCGACAGGAACTATGGCTACACCTTC. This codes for CASSDRNYGYTF.